This record concerns one T cell receptor beta chain sequence. What it binds is unknown. These data come from a study of cytomegalovirus exposure and HLA in healthy donors. Findings of the study overall: A later analysis reported that several of the most significant clusters appeared to be linked to common viral pathogens, among them Epstein-Barr virus. The productive fraction for most TCR beta V segments was about 87% or about 30% in an earlier analysis.

The PCR contained 60 Vbeta and 13 Jbeta primers. TCRdb keeps only in-frame clones here, not all; method: immunoSEQ multiplex PCR. The sample includes fewer than 130,000 clones, roughly 78% seen only once; the top ten take more than 3%. Sequencing used PBMCs. The sequence was collected from a woman between 35 and 50 years old in good health and CMV-seronegative.

The CDR3 DNA is TGTGCCAGCAGTTACCGACTAGCGGGAGCCCCAGATACGCAGTATTTT. It yields the protein CASSYRLAGAPDTQYF. V gene TRBV6-6 combines with J gene TRBJ2-3; 12 nucleotides align to TRBD2. CDR1 MNHNY and CDR2 SVGAGI come from the germline V gene (reference sequence). The CDR3 is 16 residues long. The ends lost 2 bases at V and 4 bases at J; junction bases unmatched: 4.